What follows are 11 T cell receptor beta chains derived from one specimen sequenced in a study of PD-L1 blockade in urothelial cancer. The time point was: pretreatment peripheral blood. Sequencing was performed with immunoSEQ multiplex PCR; in TCRdb, only in-frame clones are kept and a portion is missing. The table has about 72,000 clones, about 90% seen once. This specimen was PBMCs, taken around atezolizumab (anti-PD-L1) treatment. These TCRs come from a man in his 60s with urothelial cancer.

The chain uses TRBV7-9 and TRBJ2-7; a weak D match, TRBD1 (6 bases). Germline CDR1 and CDR2: SEHNR and FQNEAQ (reference sequence). The germline V and J ends were trimmed by 3 bases and 3 bases, with 9 bases remaining between them. This CDR3 spans 13 amino acids. CDR3 nucleotides: TGTGCCAGCAGCTTTACAGGGATCTACGAGCAGTACTTC. Translating it yields CASSFTGIYEQYF.

The chain has TRBV4-3 and TRBJ1-6, with 8 nucleotides matching TRBD1. V dropped 4 bases and J dropped 9; count of bases not matched to a gene: 8. Germline-derived CDR1 and CDR2 are LGHNA and YSLEER. The CDR3 runs to 15 residues. The CDR3 coding sequence is TGCGCCAGCAGCCTCAGCCGGACAGGGAGTTCACCCCTCCACTTT. As protein: CASSLSRTGSSPLHF.

This rearrangement joins TRBV11-3 to TRBJ2-2; TRBD1 might be the D (6 bases). Between the trimmed V and J ends, which lost 1 base and 7 bases, there was a span of 7 bases. The CDR3 contains 13 residues. Germline V lookup: CDR1 SGHNT, CDR2 YENEEA. The CDR3 is CASSLVRGGELFF. DNA of the CDR3: TGTGCCAGCAGCTTAGTCAGGGGCGGGGAGCTGTTTTTT.

This chain links TRBV28 with TRBJ2-1; 9 nucleotides align to TRBD1. Unmatched junction bases numbered 11, after V lost 2 bases and J lost 6 bases. The CDR3 has 17 amino acids. Germline V gene data show CDR1 as MDHEN and CDR2 as SYDVKM. The CDR3 DNA reads as TGTGCCAGCAGTTTAGGGAACCCGGGACAGGGAACCAATGAGCAGTTCTTC. Its protein is CASSLGNPGQGTNEQFF.

The chain couples TRBV5-4 to TRBJ1-4, with a tentative D call TRBD1 (6 bases). V lost 2 bases and J 5 bases, leaving 10 bases between the germline ends. The CDR3 sequence is 14 residues long. CDR1 is SGHNT, CDR2 YYREEE, per germline (reference sequence). The CDR3 sequence is CASSFEGHNEKLFF. The CDR3 bases are TGTGCCAGCAGCTTCGAGGGACACAATGAAAAACTGTTTTTT.

The sample holds one count of this clone. The chain links TRBV9 to TRBJ2-7, with TRBD1 identical over 10 bases. Trimming took 3 bases from V and 2 from J; bases not matched to a gene: 5. The length of the CDR3 is 15 residues. The germline CDR1 and CDR2 sequences are SGDLS and YYNGEE. For the CDR3, the DNA is TGTGCCAGCAGCGCTGGACAGGGGGGTCCCTACGAGCAGTACTTC. Translating it yields CASSAGQGGPYEQYF.

The sample holds one count of this clone. This CDR3 is CSAYLGPGAKNIQYF. CDR3 DNA: TGCAGCGCTTATCTAGGCCCGGGGGCCAAAAACATTCAGTACTTC. V gene TRBV29-1 combines with J gene TRBJ2-4; a possible D gene is TRBD2 (5 bases). The V gene lost 7 bases and the J gene lost 1 base, with 17 bases spanning the gap. The CDR3 extends over 15 amino acids. Germline assignment: CDR1 SQVTM and CDR2 ANQGSEA. Complete variable domain (other parts from reference TRBV29-1 and TRBJ2-4): SAVISQKPSRDICQRGTSLTIQCQVDSQVTMMFWYRQQPGQSLTLIATANQGSEATYESGFVIDKFPISRPNLTFSTLTVSNMSPEDSSIYLCSAYLGPGAKNIQYFGAGTRLSVL.

The gene calls are TRBV4-1 and TRBJ2-3; weak D call: TRBD2 (7 bases). CDR1 is MGHRA and CDR2 is YSYEKL in the germline V gene. There are 16 residues in the CDR3. The V and J ends lost 1 base and 4 bases respectively, with 15 bases between them. The CDR3, as DNA: TGCGCCAGCAGCCAAGTAGGGGGGGTTCGCTCAGATACGCAGTATTTT. This sequence encodes CASSQVGGVRSDTQYF.

This chain connects TRBV9 to TRBJ2-2; 8 bases map to TRBD2. CDR1 is SGDLS, CDR2 YYNGEE, per germline. V was pared by 5 bases and J by 1 base, with 7 bases of the junction left unmatched. This CDR3 region has 16 residues. The CDR3 region has the DNA TGTGCCAGCAGGGATAGGAGCGGGGGGAACACCGGGGAGCTGTTTTTT. Encoded protein: CASRDRSGGNTGELFF.

This sequence joins TRBV7-6 and TRBJ2-1, with D maybe TRBD2 (6 bases). V shed 0 bases and J shed 7 bases, with 19 bases lying between them. Germline lookup yields CDR1 SGHVS and CDR2 FNYEAQ. The length of the CDR3 is 17 residues. The CDR3 nucleotides read TGTGCCAGCAGCTTAGCGCGGGAAGGGAATACTAGGAATGAGCAGTTCTTC. Protein sequence: CASSLAREGNTRNEQFF.

The chain links TRBV7-2 to TRBJ2-1, with 7 bases that match TRBD2. Per germline, CDR1 SGHTA and CDR2 FQGNSA. The length of the CDR3 is 17 residues. After removal of 2 bases from V and 9 bases from J, the junction contained 16 bases not matched to a gene. As DNA, the CDR3 is TGTGCCAGCAGCTTAACTTATCGGAAAGCGGGGTTAGGTGAGCAGTTCTTC. Translation: CASSLTYRKAGLGEQFF.